A single sample is the source of the 13 T cell receptor beta chains below, sequenced in a study of PD-L1 blockade in urothelial cancer. Only in-frame clones appear in the TCRdb table, and some are missing; sequencing was by immunoSEQ multiplex PCR. The data hold 60,000 or so clones, with around 79% observed a single time. The input for sequencing was PBMCs, taken around atezolizumab (anti-PD-L1) treatment. Source of these receptors: a man in his 70s with urothelial cancer.

This clone showed up just once. This chain links TRBV11-2 with TRBJ1-2; D is ambiguous. This CDR3 is built from 14 residues. The V end was cut by 1 base, the J end by 2 bases, with 8 bases between. CDR1 is SGHAT, CDR2 FQNNGV, per germline. CDR3 amino acids: CASSLVGRNYGYTF. In DNA, the CDR3 is TGTGCCAGCAGCTTAGTGGGCAGAAACTATGGCTACACCTTC.

The chain links TRBV7-9 to TRBJ2-5, with a possible D match to TRBD1 (5 bases). CDR1 SEHNR and CDR2 FQNEAQ come from the germline V gene (reference sequence). V was cut by 1 base and J by 5 bases, with 14 bases left in between. The CDR3 length is 15 residues. CDR3 nucleotides: TGTGCCAGCAGCTTAGAGGGGCTCAGGTCGGAGACCCAGTACTTC. Translating it yields CASSLEGLRSETQYF.

The chain employs TRBV7-9 and TRBJ1-1, with TRBD1 matching 8 bases. V lost 5 bases, J lost 4 bases, and 12 bases stayed unmatched. Per germline, CDR1 SEHNR and CDR2 FQNEAQ (reference sequence). CDR3 length equals 16 residues. CDR3 in DNA: TGTGCCAGCAGCCCCAGACCGACAGGGGCGAGCACTGAAGCTTTCTTT. Translation gives CASSPRPTGASTEAFF.

V and J are TRBV11-2 and TRBJ1-4; no definite D call. The length of the CDR3 is 14 residues. The germline CDR1 and CDR2 sequences are SGHAT and FQNNGV. The ends were cut back, 5 bases at V and 0 bases at J, with 7 bases in the middle. The CDR3 region has the DNA TGTGCCAGCAGCCCCGGTTCAACTAATGAAAAACTGTTTTTT. Its translation is CASSPGSTNEKLFF.

The rearrangement joins TRBV18 to TRBJ2-1, with 10 bases fitting TRBD2. V lost 0 bases and J lost 15; bases outside the gene matches: 14. CDR1 KGHSH and CDR2 LQKENI come from the germline V gene. The CDR3 sequence is 16 residues long. CDR3 sequence (DNA): TGTGCCAGCTCACCACCCAACAACCTAGCGGGAGTAAGTCTGTTCTTC. Protein sequence: CASSPPNNLAGVSLFF.

The CDR3 loop is CSVGGGSTDTQYF. CDR3 coding DNA: TGCAGCGTTGGCGGAGGGAGCACAGATACGCAGTATTTT. The V gene is TRBV29-1, the J gene TRBJ2-3, with D maybe TRBD2 (6 bases). The germline V gene encodes CDR1 SQVTM and CDR2 ANQGSEA. The CDR3 has 13 residues. V lost 4 bases to trimming and J lost 0 bases, with 8 bases between them.

The V call is TRBV9, the J call TRBJ1-1, with D hard to call. Deletions cut 1 base from V and 1 base from J, with 5 bases between. This CDR3 is 13 amino acids long. Germline CDR1 and CDR2: SGDLS and YYNGEE. CDR3 nucleotide sequence: TGTGCCAGCAGCGTACTAGGGAACACTGAAGCTTTCTTT. As protein: CASSVLGNTEAFF.

The chain couples TRBV2 to TRBJ2-5, with D uncertain. This CDR3 region has 11 residues. Trimming left V 6 bases short and J 2 bases short, with 4 bases between. Germline CDR1 SNHLY, CDR2 FYNNEI. The CDR3 here is CASRSQETQYF. The CDR3 nucleotides read TGTGCCAGCAGGTCGCAAGAGACCCAGTACTTC.

This chain uses TRBV30 with TRBJ2-7, with D possibly matching TRBD2 (5 bases). Germline CDR1 and CDR2: GTSNPN and SVGIG (reference sequence). The CDR3 sequence is 16 residues long. Trimming took 2 bases from V and 2 from J, leaving 19 bases between them. The CDR3 coding sequence is TGTGCCTGGAGTATGGCTCTCAGAGGGATAACCTACGAGCAGTACTTC. Translation gives CAWSMALRGITYEQYF.

This chain links TRBV2 with TRBJ2-3, with TRBD2 identical over 10 bases. Losses at the gene ends were 6 bases for V and 3 bases for J; bases not matched to a gene: 3. This CDR3 is built from 14 residues. CDR1 and CDR2 (germline): SNHLY, FYNNEI. For the CDR3, the DNA is TGTGCCAGCAGGTTAGCGGGAGGAACAGATACGCAGTATTTT. This encodes CASRLAGGTDTQYF.

This clone was detected once. For the CDR3, the DNA is TGTGCCAGCAGCTTACATAGCGGACCTCAAGAGACCCAGTACTTC. Its protein is CASSLHSGPQETQYF. The chain couples TRBV7-2 to TRBJ2-5; a possible D gene is TRBD2 (6 bases). This CDR3 has 15 residues. CDR1 and CDR2 from the germline V gene are SGHTA and FQGNSA. The germline V and J ends were trimmed by 2 bases and 2 bases, with 12 bases remaining between them.

The J gene is TRBJ2-2, the V gene TRBV19, with 8 bases lining up with TRBD2. This CDR3 comprises 15 residues. V dropped 3 bases and J dropped 3; count of bases not matched to a gene: 3. Germline-derived CDR1 and CDR2 are LNHDA and SQIVND (reference sequence). CDR3 in amino acids: CASSIFGRDTGELFF. The DNA of the CDR3 is TGTGCCAGTAGTATTTTCGGGAGGGACACCGGGGAGCTGTTTTTT.

The chain combines TRBV10-3 with TRBJ2-1, with 10 positions matching TRBD1. From germline, CDR1 is ENHRY and CDR2 SYGVKD. There are 14 residues in the CDR3. V was clipped by 5 bases and J by 7 bases; unmatched bases: 5. The CDR3 DNA is TGTGCCATCAGTTCCGGGACAGGGGTAAATGAGCAGTTCTTC. Its translation is CAISSGTGVNEQFF.